This TCR beta chain was recorded in a study of T cells in localized non-small cell lung cancer. Notes on the study in general: Among the tissues sampled, uninvolved adjacent lung had the highest T cell clonality, above tumor. Median roughly 57 top-100 tumor clones were shared with paired adjacent lung. Because only a single region of the tumor was sequenced, heterogeneity remains possible.

V shed 5 bases and J 0 bases; nucleotides not matched to a gene: 3. Germline lookup yields CDR1 LNHDA and CDR2 SQIVND (reference sequence). This CDR3 region has 15 residues. TCRdb's table, derived via immunoSEQ multiplex PCR, lists solely in-frame clones and lacks some. The sample lists tens of thousands of clones, approximately 80% occurring once. A remark on this clone: Antigen: not known.

V usage is TRBV19 and J usage is TRBJ1-3; 8 positions agree with TRBD1. The clonotype originates from a man aged 35 to 69 with stage II lung adenocarcinoma. The sample here was PBMCs, taken before any cancer treatment. CDR3 region: CASSLGTGSGNTIYF. The CDR3 nucleotides are TGTGCCAGTAGTCTCGGGACAGGCTCTGGAAACACCATATATTTT.